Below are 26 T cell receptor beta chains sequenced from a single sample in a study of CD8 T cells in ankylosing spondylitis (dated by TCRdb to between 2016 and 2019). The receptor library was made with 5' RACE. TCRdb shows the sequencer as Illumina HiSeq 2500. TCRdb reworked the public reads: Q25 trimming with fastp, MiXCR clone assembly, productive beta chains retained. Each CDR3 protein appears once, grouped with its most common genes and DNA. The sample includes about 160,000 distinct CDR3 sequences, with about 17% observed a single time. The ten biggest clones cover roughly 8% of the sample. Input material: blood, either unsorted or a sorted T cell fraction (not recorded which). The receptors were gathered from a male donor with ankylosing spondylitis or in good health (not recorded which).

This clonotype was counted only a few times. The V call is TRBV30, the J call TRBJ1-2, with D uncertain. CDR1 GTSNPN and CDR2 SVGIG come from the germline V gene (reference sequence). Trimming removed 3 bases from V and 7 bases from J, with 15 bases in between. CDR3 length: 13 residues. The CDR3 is CAWRVRRIGGYTF. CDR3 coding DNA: TGTGCCTGGAGGGTCCGACGGATTGGTGGCTACACCTTC.

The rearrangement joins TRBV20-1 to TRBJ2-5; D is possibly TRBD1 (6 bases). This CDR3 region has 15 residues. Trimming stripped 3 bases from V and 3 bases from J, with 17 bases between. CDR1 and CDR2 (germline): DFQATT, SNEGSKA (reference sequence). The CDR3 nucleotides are TGCAGTGCTAGCCCTGGGGGCAGGGGCAAAGAGACCCAGTACTTC. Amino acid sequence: CSASPGGRGKETQYF.

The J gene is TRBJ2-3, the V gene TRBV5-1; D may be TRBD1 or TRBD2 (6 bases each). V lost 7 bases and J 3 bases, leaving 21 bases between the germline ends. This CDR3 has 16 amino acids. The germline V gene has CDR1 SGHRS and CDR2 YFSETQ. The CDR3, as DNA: TGCGCCAGCCGCCCGCCCCAAGGGGGGTGGACAGATACGCAGTATTTT. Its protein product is CASRPPQGGWTDTQYF.

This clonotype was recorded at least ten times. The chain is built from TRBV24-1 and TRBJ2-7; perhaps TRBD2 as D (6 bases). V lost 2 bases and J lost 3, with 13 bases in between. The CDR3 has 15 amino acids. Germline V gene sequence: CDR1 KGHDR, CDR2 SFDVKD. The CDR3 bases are TGTGCCACCAGTGATTCCCGGGAGAGGATCTACGAGCAGTACTTC. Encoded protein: CATSDSRERIYEQYF.

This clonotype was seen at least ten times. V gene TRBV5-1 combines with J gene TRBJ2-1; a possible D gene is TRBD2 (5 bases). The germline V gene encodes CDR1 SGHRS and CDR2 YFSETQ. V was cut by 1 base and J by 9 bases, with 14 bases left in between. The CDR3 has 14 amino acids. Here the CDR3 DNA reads TGCGCCAGCAGCTTGAATGCGGGTACGCGTGAGCAGTTCTTC. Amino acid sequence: CASSLNAGTREQFF.

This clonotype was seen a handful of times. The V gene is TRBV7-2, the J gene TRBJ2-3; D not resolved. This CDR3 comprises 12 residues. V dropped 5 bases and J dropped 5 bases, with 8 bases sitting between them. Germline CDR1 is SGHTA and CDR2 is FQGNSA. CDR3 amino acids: CASSAQLDTQYF. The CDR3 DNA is TGTGCCAGCAGCGCGCAATTAGATACGCAGTATTTT.

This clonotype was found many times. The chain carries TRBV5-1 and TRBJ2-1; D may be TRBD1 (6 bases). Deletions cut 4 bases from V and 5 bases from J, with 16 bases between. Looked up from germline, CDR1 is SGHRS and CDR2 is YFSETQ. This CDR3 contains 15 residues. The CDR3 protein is CASSPPGHINNEQFF. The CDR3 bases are TGCGCCAGCAGCCCCCCGGGACACATAAACAATGAGCAGTTCTTC.

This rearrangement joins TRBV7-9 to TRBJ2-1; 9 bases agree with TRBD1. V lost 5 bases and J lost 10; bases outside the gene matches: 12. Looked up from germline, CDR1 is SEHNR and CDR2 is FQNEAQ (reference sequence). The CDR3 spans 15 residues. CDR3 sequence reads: CASSHSDRGAGEQFF. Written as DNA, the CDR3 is TGTGCCAGCAGCCATTCGGACAGGGGAGCAGGGGAGCAGTTCTTC. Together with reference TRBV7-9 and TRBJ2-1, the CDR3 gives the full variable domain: DTGVSQNPRHKITKRGQNVTFRCDPISEHNRLYWYRQTLGQGPEFLTYFQNEAQLEKSRLLSDRFSAERPKGSFSTLEIQRTEQGDSAMYLCASSHSDRGAGEQFFGPGTRLTVL.

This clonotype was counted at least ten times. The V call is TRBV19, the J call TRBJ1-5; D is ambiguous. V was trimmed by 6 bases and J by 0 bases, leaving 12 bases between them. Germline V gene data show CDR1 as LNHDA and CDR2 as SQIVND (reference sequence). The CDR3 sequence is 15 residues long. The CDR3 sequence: CASSRVTGSNQPQHF. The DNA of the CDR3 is TGTGCCAGTAGCCGGGTCACCGGTAGCAATCAGCCCCAGCATTTT.

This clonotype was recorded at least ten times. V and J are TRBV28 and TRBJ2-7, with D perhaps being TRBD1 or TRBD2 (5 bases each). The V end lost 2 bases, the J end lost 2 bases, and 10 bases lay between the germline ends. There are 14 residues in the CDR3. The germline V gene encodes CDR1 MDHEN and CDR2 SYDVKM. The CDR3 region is CASSLKGRTYEQYF. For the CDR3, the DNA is TGTGCCAGCAGTTTAAAGGGACGGACCTACGAGCAGTACTTC.

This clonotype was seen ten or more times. The CDR3 nucleotides are TGCGCCAGCAGCTTGGACGGGACAAGCTACAATGAGCAGTTCTTC. This gives the protein CASSLDGTSYNEQFF. This sequence joins TRBV5-1 and TRBJ2-1, with D maybe TRBD1 (6 bases). The germline CDR1 and CDR2 sequences are SGHRS and YFSETQ. The CDR3 extends over 15 amino acids. V lost 0 bases, J lost 3 bases, and 10 bases lay in between.

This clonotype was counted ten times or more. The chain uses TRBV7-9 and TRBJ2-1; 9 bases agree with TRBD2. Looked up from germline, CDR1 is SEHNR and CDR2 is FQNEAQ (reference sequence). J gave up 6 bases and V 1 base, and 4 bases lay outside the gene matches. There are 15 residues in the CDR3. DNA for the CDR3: TGTGCCAGCAGCTTAGGGACTAGCGCTGTCAATGAGCAGTTCTTC. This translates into CASSLGTSAVNEQFF. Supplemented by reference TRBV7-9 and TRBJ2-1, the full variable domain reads DTGVSQNPRHKITKRGQNVTFRCDPISEHNRLYWYRQTLGQGPEFLTYFQNEAQLEKSRLLSDRFSAERPKGSFSTLEIQRTEQGDSAMYLCASSLGTSAVNEQFFGPGTRLTVL.

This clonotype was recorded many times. CDR3 in amino acids: CSASRGLGSGKETQYF. As DNA, the CDR3 is TGCAGTGCTAGTAGGGGGTTGGGTAGCGGTAAAGAGACCCAGTACTTC. This chain connects TRBV20-1 to TRBJ2-5, with D tentatively TRBD1 or TRBD2 (6 bases each). Deletions cut 3 bases from V and 3 bases from J, with 20 bases between. Germline V lookup: CDR1 DFQATT, CDR2 SNEGSKA (reference sequence). The CDR3 totals 16 residues.

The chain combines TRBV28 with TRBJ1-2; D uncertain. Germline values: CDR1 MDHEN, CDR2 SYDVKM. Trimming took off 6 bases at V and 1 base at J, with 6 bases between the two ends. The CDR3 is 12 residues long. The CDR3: CASRAGNYGYTF. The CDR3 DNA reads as TGTGCCAGCAGGGCGGGTAACTATGGCTACACCTTC.

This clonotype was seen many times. The DNA for the CDR3 is TGCAGTGCTAGAGAGGACCCACGAAACACAGATACGCAGTATTTT. This gives the protein CSAREDPRNTDTQYF. V is TRBV20-1 and J is TRBJ2-3; D remains unclear. The CDR3 is 15 residues long. The germline V gene has CDR1 DFQATT and CDR2 SNEGSKA (reference sequence). V was pared by 0 bases and J by 2 bases, with 12 bases between.

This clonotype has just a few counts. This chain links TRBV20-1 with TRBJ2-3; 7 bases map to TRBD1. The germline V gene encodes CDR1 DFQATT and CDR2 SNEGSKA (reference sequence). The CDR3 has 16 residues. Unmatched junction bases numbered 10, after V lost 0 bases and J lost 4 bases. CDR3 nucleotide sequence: TGCAGTGCTAGAGAAGGTGGCAGGGGGTGGGCAGATACGCAGTATTTT. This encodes CSAREGGRGWADTQYF.

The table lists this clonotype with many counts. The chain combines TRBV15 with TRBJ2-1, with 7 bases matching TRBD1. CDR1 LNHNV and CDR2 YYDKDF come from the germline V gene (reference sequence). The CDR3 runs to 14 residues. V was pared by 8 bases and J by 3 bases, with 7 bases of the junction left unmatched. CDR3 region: CATSYRGLYNEQFF. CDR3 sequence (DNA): TGTGCCACCTCCTACAGGGGCCTCTACAATGAGCAGTTCTTC.

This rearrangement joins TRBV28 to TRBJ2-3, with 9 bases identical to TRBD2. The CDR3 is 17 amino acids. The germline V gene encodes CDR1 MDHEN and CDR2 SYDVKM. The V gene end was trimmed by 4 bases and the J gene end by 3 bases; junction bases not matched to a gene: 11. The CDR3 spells CASSSLPAGGLTDTQYF. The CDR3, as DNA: TGTGCCAGCAGTTCCCTCCCGGCGGGAGGGCTGACAGATACGCAGTATTTT.

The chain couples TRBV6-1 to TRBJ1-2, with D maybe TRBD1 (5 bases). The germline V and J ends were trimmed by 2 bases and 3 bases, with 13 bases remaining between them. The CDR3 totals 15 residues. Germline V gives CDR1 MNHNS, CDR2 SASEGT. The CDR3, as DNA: TGTGCCAGCAGTGAAATTAAGGGGCAGGACTATGGCTACACCTTC. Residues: CASSEIKGQDYGYTF.

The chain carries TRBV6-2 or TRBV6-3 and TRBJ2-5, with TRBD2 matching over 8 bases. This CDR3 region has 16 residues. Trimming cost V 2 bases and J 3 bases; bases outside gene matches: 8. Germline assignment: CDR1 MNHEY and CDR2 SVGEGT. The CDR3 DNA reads TGTGCCAGCAGTTACGGAGCGGGAGAAGTGGAAGAGACCCAGTACTTC. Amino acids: CASSYGAGEVEETQYF.

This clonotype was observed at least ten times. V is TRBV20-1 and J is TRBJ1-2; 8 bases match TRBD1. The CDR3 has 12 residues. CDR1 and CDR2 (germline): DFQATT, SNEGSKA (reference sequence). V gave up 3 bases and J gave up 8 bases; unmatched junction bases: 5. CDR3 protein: CSASLTGDGYTF. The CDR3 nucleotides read TGCAGTGCTAGTTTGACAGGGGACGGCTACACCTTC.

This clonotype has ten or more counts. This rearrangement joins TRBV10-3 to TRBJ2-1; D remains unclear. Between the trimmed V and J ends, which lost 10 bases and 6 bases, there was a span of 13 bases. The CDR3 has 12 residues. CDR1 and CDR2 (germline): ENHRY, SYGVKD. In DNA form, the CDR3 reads TGTGCCACATGTCTAGACCTCAATGAGCAGTTCTTC. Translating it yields CATCLDLNEQFF.

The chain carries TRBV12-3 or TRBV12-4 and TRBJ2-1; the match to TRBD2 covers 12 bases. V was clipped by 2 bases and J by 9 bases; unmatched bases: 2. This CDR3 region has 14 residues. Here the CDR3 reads CASSLRLAGVEQFF. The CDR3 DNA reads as TGTGCCAGCAGTTTAAGACTAGCGGGAGTTGAGCAGTTCTTC.

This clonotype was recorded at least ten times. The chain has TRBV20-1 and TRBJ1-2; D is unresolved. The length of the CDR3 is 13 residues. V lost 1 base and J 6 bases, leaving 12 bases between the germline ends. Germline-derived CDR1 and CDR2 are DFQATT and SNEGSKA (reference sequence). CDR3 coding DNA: TGCAGTGCTAGAGCCCCCTACTTTGATGGCTACACCTTC. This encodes CSARAPYFDGYTF.

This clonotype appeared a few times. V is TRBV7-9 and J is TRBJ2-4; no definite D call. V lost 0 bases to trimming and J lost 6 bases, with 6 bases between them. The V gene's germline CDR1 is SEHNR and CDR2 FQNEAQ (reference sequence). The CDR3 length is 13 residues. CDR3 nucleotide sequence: TGTGCCAGCAGCTTAGCGTTCCTAAACATTCAGTACTTC. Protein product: CASSLAFLNIQYF. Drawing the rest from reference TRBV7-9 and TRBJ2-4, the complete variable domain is DTGVSQNPRHKITKRGQNVTFRCDPISEHNRLYWYRQTLGQGPEFLTYFQNEAQLEKSRLLSDRFSAERPKGSFSTLEIQRTEQGDSAMYLCASSLAFLNIQYFGAGTRLSVL.

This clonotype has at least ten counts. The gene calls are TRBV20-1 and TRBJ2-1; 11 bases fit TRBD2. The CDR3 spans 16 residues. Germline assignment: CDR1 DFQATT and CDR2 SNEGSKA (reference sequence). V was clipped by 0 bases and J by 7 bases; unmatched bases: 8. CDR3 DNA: TGCAGTGCTAGAGATCCATTGACTAGCGGGGTGAATGAGCAGTTCTTC. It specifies CSARDPLTSGVNEQFF.